What follows are 3 T cell receptor beta chains derived from one specimen sequenced in a study of blood T cell repertoires in COVID-19. Clones were sequenced by immunoSEQ multiplex PCR, and TCRdb holds only the in-frame ones, with some missing. The sample carries about 230,000 clones, 81% recorded once. The material sequenced was peripheral blood. Source of these receptors: a woman older than 75 with acute or convalescent COVID-19.

The rearrangement joins TRBV5-5 to TRBJ2-4; D gene unclear. This CDR3 has 15 amino acids. Trimming cost V 0 bases and J 0 bases, with 7 bases left between them. Germline V gives CDR1 SGHKS, CDR2 YYEKEE (reference sequence). In DNA, the CDR3 is TGTGCCAGCAGCTTGGTATCCTCAGCCAAAAACATTCAGTACTTC. Translation: CASSLVSSAKNIQYF. Full variable domain (remainder filled in from reference TRBV5-5 and TRBJ2-4): DAGVTQSPTHLIKTRGQQVTLRCSPISGHKSVSWYQQVLGQGPQFIFQYYEKEERGRGNFPDRFSARQFPNYSSELNVNALLLGDSALYLCASSLVSSAKNIQYFGAGTRLSVL.

This clone was picked up a small number of times. This rearrangement joins TRBV10-3 to TRBJ1-1; possibly TRBD1 for D (6 bases). V was trimmed by 10 bases and J by 4 bases, leaving 22 bases between them. Germline V CDR1 and CDR2: ENHRY, SYGVKD. There are 15 residues in the CDR3. CDR3 region: CATKKNRERGTEAFF. CDR3 sequence (DNA): TGTGCCACCAAAAAAAACAGGGAAAGGGGCACTGAAGCTTTCTTT.

V and J are TRBV6-6 and TRBJ1-2; D gene uncertain. The CDR3 loop spans 11 amino acids. CDR1 is MNHNY and CDR2 is SVGAGI in the germline V gene (reference sequence). V was cut by 6 bases and J by 6 bases, with 8 bases left in between. CDR3 DNA: TGTGCCAGCAGCCCGCGGGATGGCTACACCTTC. Translation gives CASSPRDGYTF.